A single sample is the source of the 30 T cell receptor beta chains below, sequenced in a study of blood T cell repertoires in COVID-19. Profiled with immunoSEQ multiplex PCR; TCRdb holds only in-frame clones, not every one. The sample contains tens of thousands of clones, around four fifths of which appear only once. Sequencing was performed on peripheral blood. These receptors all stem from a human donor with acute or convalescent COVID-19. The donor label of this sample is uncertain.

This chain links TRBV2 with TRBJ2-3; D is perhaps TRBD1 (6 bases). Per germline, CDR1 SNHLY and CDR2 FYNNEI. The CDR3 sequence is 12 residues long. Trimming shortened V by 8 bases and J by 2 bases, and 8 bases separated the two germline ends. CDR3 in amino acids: CASGQITDTQYF. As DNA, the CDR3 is TGTGCCAGCGGACAGATCACAGATACGCAGTATTTT. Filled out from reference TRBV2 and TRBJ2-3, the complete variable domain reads EPEVTQTPSHQVTQMGQEVILRCVPISNHLYFYWYRQILGQKVEFLVSFYNNEISEKSEIFDDQFSVERPDGSNFTLKIRSTKLEDSAMYFCASGQITDTQYFGPGTRLTVL.

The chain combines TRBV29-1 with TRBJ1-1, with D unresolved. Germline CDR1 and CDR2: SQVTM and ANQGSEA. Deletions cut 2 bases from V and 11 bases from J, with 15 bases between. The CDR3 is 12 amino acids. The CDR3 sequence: CSVEIGLKVAFF. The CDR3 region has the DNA TGCAGCGTTGAAATCGGGTTGAAGGTCGCTTTCTTT.

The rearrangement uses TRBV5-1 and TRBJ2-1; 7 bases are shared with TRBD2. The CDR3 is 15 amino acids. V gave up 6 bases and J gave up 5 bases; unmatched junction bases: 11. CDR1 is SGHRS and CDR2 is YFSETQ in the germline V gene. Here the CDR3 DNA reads TGCGCCAGCAAGGTTTCCGGACTAGAAGACAATGAGCAGTTCTTC. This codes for CASKVSGLEDNEQFF.

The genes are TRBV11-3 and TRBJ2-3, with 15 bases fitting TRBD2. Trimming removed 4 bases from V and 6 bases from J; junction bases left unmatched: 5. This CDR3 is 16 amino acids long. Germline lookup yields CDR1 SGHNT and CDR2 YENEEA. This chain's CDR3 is CASSSRTSGRVDTQYF. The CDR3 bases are TGTGCCAGCAGCTCCCGGACTAGCGGGAGGGTGGATACGCAGTATTTT.

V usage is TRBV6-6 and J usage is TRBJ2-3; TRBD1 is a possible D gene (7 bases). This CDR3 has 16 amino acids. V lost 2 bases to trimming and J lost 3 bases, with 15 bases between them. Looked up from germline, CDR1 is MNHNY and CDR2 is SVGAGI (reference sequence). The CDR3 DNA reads TGTGCCAGCAGTTACGGGCAGGGGGGAGAGACAGATACGCAGTATTTT. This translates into CASSYGQGGETDTQYF.

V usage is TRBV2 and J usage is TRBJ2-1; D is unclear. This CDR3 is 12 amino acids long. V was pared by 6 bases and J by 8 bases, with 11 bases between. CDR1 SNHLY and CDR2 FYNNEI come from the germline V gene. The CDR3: CASRERQYEQFF. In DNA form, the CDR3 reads TGTGCCAGCAGAGAGAGGCAATATGAGCAGTTCTTC.

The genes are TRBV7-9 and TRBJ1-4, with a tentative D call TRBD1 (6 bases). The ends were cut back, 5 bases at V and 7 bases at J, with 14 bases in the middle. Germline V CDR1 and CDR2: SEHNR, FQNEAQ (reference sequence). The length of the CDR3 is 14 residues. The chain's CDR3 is CASSRTQGIEKLFF. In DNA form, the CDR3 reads TGTGCCAGCAGCCGGACCCAGGGGATTGAAAAACTGTTTTTT.

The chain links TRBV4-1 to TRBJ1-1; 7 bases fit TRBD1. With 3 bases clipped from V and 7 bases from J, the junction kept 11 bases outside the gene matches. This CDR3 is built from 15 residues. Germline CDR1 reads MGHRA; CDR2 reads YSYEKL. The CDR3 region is CASSHVNRGLGEAFF. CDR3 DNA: TGCGCCAGCAGCCATGTCAACAGGGGATTGGGTGAAGCTTTCTTT.

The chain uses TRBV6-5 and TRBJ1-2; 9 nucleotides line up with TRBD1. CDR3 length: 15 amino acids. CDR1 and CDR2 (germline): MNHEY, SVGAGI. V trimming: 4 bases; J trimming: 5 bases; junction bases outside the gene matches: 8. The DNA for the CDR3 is TGTGCCAGCAGTTCTAATTCGGGACAGGGATATGGCTACACCTTC. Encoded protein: CASSSNSGQGYGYTF.

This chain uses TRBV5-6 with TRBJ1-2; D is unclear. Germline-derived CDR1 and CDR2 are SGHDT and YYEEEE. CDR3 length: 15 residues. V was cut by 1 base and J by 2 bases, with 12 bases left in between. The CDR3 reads CASSLPQTVNYGYTF. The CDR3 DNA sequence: TGTGCCAGCAGCTTGCCTCAAACGGTAAACTATGGCTACACCTTC.

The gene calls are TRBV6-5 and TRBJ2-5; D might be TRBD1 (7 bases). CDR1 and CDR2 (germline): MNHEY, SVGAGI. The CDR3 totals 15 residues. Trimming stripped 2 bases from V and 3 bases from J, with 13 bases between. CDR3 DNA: TGTGCCAGCAGTTACGGGGGGACAGCTAAAGAGACCCAGTACTTC. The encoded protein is CASSYGGTAKETQYF.

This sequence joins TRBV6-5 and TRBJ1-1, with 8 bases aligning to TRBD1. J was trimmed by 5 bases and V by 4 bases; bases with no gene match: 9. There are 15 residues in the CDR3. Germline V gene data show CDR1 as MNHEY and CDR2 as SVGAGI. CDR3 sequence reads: CASSSRTGRETEAFF. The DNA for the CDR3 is TGTGCCAGCAGTTCACGGACAGGGAGGGAGACTGAAGCTTTCTTT.

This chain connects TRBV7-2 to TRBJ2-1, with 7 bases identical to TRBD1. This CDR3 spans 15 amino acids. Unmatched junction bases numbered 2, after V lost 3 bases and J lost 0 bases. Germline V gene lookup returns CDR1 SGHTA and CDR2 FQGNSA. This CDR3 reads CASSLTGSSYNEQFF. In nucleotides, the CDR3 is TGTGCCAGCAGCTTGACAGGGAGCTCCTACAATGAGCAGTTCTTC.

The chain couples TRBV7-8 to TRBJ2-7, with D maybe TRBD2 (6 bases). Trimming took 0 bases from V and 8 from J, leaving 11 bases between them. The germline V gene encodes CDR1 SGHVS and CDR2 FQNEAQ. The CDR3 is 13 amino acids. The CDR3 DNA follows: TGTGCCAGCAGCTTAGCGGTGGGGAGGCAGCAGTACTTC. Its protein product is CASSLAVGRQQYF.

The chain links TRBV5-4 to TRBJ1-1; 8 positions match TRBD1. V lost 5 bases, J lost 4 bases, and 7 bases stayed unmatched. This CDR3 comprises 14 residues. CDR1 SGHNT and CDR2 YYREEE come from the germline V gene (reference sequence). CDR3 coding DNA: TGTGCCAGCAGATCTCAGGGGGCTGGCACTGAAGCTTTCTTT. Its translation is CASRSQGAGTEAFF.

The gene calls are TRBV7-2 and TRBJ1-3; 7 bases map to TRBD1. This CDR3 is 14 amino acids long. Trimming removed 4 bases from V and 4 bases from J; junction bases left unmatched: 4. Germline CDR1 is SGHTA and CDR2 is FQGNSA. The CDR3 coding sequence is TGTGCCAGCAGCTCGACAGGGCAGGGAAACACCATATATTTT. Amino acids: CASSSTGQGNTIYF.

CDR3 amino acids: CSASSGWGNTEAFF. The CDR3 DNA sequence: TGCAGTGCTAGTTCGGGGTGGGGGAACACTGAAGCTTTCTTT. This sequence joins TRBV20-1 and TRBJ1-1; D unclear. Germline V gene data show CDR1 as DFQATT and CDR2 as SNEGSKA (reference sequence). CDR3 length: 14 amino acids. V gave up 3 bases and J gave up 1 base, with 12 bases separating them.

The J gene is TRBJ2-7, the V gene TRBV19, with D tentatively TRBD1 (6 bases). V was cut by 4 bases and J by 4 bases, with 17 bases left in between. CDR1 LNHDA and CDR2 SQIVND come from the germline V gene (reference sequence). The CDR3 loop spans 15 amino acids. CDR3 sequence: CASSTDGTLLYEQYF. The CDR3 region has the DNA TGTGCCAGTAGTACTGACGGGACACTATTATACGAGCAGTACTTC. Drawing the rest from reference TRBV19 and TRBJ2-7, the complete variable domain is DGGITQSPKYLFRKEGQNVTLSCEQNLNHDAMYWYRQDPGQGLRLIYYSQIVNDFQKGDIAEGYSVSREKKESFPLTVTSAQKNPTAFYLCASSTDGTLLYEQYFGPGTRLTVT.

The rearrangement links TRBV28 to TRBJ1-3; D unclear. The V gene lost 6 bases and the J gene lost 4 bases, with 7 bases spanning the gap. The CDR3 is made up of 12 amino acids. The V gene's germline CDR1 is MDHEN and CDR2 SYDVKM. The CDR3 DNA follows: TGTGCCAGCAGACTACCAGGAAACACCATATATTTT. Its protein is CASRLPGNTIYF.

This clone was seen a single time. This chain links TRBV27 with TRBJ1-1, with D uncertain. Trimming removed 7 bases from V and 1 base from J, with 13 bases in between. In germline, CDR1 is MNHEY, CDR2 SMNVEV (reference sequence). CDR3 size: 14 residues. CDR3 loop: CASKIRGENTEAFF. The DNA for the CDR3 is TGTGCCAGCAAAATCCGGGGTGAGAACACTGAAGCTTTCTTT.

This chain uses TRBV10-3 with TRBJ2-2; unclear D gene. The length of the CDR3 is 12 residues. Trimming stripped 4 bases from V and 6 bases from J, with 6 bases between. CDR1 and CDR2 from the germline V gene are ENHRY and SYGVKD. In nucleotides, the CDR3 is TGTGCCATCAGTGGCTGGCCCGGGGAGCTGTTTTTT. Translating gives CAISGWPGELFF.

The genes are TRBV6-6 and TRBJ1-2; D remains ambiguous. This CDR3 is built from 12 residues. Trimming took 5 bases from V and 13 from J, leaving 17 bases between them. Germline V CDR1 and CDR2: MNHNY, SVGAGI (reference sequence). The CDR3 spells CASSILGMGTTF. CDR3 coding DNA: TGTGCCAGCAGTATTCTCGGGATGGGCACCACCTTC.

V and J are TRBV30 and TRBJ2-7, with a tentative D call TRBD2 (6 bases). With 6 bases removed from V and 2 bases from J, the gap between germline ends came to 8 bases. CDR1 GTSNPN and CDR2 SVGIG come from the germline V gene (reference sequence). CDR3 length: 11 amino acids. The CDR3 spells CACGTAYEQYF. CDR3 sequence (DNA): TGTGCCTGTGGGACTGCCTACGAGCAGTACTTC.

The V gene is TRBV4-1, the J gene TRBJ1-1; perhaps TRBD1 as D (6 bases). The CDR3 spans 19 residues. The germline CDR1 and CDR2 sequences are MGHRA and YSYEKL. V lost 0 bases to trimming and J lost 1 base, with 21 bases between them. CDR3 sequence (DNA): TGCGCCAGCAGCCAAGATCCCCTCGGGACACCCCGGAGGAACACTGAAGCTTTCTTT. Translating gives CASSQDPLGTPRRNTEAFF.

Written as DNA, the CDR3 is TGTGCCAGCAGCCAACCGTTAATCGCGGGCTACACCTTC. Amino acid sequence: CASSQPLIAGYTF. V usage is TRBV4-2 and J usage is TRBJ1-2; D gene uncertain. The CDR3 consists of 13 residues. The V and J ends lost 2 bases and 8 bases respectively, with 12 bases between them. The germline V gene has CDR1 LGHNA and CDR2 YNFKEQ.

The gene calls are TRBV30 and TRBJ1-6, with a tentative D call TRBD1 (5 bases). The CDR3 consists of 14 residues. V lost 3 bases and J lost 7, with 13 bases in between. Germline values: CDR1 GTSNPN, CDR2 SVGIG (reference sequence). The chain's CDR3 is CAWRRGYENSPLHF. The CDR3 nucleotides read TGTGCCTGGAGAAGGGGATATGAAAATTCACCCCTCCACTTT.

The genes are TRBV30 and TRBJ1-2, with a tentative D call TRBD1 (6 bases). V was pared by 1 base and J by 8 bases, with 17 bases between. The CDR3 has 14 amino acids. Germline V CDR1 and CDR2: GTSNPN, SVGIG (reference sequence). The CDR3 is CAWSAGQPLGGYTF. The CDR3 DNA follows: TGTGCCTGGAGTGCCGGACAGCCCTTAGGAGGCTACACCTTC.

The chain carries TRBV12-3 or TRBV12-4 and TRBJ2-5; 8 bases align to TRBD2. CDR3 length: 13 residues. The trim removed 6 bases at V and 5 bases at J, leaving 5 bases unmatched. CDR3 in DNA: TGTGCCAGCAGGAACGGGGGGGTTGAGACCCAGTACTTC. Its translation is CASRNGGVETQYF.

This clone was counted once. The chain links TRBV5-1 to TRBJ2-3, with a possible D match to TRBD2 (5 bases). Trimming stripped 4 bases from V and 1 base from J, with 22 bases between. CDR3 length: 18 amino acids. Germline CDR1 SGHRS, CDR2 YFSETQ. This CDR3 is CASSQLPIAISGTDTQYF. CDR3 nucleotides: TGCGCCAGCAGCCAGCTACCTATAGCGATTTCTGGCACAGATACGCAGTATTTT.

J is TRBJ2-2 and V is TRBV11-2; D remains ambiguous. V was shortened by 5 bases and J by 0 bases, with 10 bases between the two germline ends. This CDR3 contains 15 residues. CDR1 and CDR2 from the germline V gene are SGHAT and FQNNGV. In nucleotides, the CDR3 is TGTGCCAGCAGCCAAGACTCTACGAACACCGGGGAGCTGTTTTTT. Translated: CASSQDSTNTGELFF.